The sequence of this T cell receptor beta chain was determined in a study of blood T cell repertoires in COVID-19. The protocol was immunoSEQ multiplex PCR, while the TCRdb copy is restricted to in-frame clones and leaves out a portion. The repertoire consists of around 300,000 clones, with approximately 90% occurring once and the leading ten covering about 4%. The V and J ends lost 4 bases and 2 bases, in that order; junction bases with no gene match: 8. Germline CDR1 SGDLS, CDR2 YYNGEE. The CDR3 covers 16 residues. This receptor was taken from a woman aged 40 to 50 with acute or convalescent COVID-19. This chain links TRBV9 with TRBJ1-3; 8 bases fit TRBD1. Input material: peripheral blood. CDR3 sequence reads: CASSLQVQGAGNTIYF. CDR3 DNA: TGTGCCAGCAGCTTACAGGTACAGGGGGCTGGAAACACCATATATTTT.